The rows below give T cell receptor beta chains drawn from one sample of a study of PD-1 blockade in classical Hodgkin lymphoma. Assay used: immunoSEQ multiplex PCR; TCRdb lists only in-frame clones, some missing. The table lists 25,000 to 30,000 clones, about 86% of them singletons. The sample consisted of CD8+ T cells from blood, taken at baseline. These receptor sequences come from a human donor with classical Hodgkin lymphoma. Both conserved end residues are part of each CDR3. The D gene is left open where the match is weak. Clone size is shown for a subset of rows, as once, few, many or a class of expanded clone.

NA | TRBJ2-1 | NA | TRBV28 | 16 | TGTGCCAGCACCGCTAGCGTTGGGAGCTCCTACAATGAGCAGTTCTTC | CASTASVGSSYNEQFF
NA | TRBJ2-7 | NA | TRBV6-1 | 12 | TGTGCCAGCAGTGAACCTAGCTACGAGCAGTACTTC | CASSEPSYEQYF
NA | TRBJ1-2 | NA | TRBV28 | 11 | TGTGCCAGCAGTTCCCTCTATGGCTACACCTTC | CASSSLYGYTF
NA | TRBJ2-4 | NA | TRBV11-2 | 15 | TGTGCCAGCAGCTTAAGTGATTTAGCCAAAAACATTCAGTACTTC | CASSLSDLAKNIQYF
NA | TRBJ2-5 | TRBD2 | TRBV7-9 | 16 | TGTGCCAGCAGCTTATGGGGCGGGACTAGAGTGGAGACCCAGTACTTC | CASSLWGGTRVETQYF
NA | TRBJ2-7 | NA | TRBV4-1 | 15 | TGCGCCAGCAGCCAAGATTGGTACGGGAGCGACGAGCAGTACTTC | CASSQDWYGSDEQYF
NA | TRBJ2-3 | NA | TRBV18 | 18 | TGTGCCAGCTCACCCCTCCGCCCAGGACCCGCAAGCACAGATACGCAGTATTTT | CASSPLRPGPASTDTQYF
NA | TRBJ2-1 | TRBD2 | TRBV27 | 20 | TGTGCCAGCAGTTTACAAATTCCCGGACTAGCAAAAGCCGCGATCAATGAGCAGTTCTTC | CASSLQIPGLAKAAINEQFF
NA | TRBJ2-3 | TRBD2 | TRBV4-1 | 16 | TGCGCCAGCAGCCAAGAACGGGGGGATAGCACAGATACGCAGTATTTT | CASSQERGDSTDTQYF
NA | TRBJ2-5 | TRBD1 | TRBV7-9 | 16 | TGTGCCAGCAGGGTGGGGGGACAGGGACTTCAAGAGACCCAGTACTTC | CASRVGGQGLQETQYF
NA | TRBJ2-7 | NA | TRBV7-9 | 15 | TGTGCCAGCCCGACCGGGACGTTCAGCTCCTACGAGCAGTACTTC | CASPTGTFSSYEQYF
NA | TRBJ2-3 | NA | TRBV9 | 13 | TGTGCCAGCAGCGTAGTTTCGGCAGATACGCAGTATTTT | CASSVVSADTQYF
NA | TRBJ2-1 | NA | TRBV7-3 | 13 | TGTGCCAGCAGCTACCCACAGGGTAGTGAGCAGTTCTTC | CASSYPQGSEQFF
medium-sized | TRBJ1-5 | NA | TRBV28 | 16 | TGTGCCAGCAGTTCCCCCCAAAGACAGAGCAATCAGCCCCAGCATTTT | CASSSPQRQSNQPQHF
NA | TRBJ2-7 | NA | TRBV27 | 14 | TGTGCCAGCAGTTTGGCGGCGCGGGGCTACGAGCAGTACTTC | CASSLAARGYEQYF
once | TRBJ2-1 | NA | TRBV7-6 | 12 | TGTGCCAGCAGCTTAGTTGCCAATGAGCAGTTCTTC | CASSLVANEQFF
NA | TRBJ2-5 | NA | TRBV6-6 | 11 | TGTGCCAGCAGCCTGGGAGAGACCCAGTACTTC | CASSLGETQYF
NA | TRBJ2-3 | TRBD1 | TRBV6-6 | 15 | TGTGCCAGCAGTTACTCCGACAGGGGCGGAGATACGCAGTATTTT | CASSYSDRGGDTQYF
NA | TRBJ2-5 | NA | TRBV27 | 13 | TGTGCCAGCAGTTTAAAACAGGATGGTACCCAGTACTTC | CASSLKQDGTQYF
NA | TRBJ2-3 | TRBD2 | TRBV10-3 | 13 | TGTGCCGCTAGCGGCACTAGCACAGATACGCAGTATTTT | CAASGTSTDTQYF
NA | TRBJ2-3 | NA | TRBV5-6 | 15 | TGTGCCAGCAGCGGCCGGGACCTTAGCACAGATACGCAGTATTTT | CASSGRDLSTDTQYF
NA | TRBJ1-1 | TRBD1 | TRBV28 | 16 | TGTGCCAGCAGCCCACCGCCTAGGGACAGGGTTGATGAAGCTTTCTTT | CASSPPPRDRVDEAFF
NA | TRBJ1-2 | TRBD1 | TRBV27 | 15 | TGTGCCAGCAGTCCCGGACAGGGTCTGGTCTATGGCTACACCTTC | CASSPGQGLVYGYTF
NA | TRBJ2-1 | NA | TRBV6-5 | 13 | TGTGCCAGCAGTTACCTCCTGGAGAATGAGCAGTTCTTC | CASSYLLENEQFF
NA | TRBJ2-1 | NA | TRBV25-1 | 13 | TGTGCCAGCAGCGACAGATCCTACAATGAGCAGTTCTTC | CASSDRSYNEQFF
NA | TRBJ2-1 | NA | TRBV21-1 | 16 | TGTGCCAGCAACAAAGGCGAGCGGACCTCCTACAATGAGCAGTTCTTC | CASNKGERTSYNEQFF
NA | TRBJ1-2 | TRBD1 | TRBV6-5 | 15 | TGTGCCAGCAGCCCAAACAGGGGACCCCGTTATGGCTACACCTTC | CASSPNRGPRYGYTF
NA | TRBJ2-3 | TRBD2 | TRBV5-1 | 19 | TGCGCCAGCAGCTTGGGCGGCAAACAAACTAGCGGGAGCACAGATACGCAGTATTTT | CASSLGGKQTSGSTDTQYF
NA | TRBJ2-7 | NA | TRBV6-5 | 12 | TGTGCCAGCAGTAGCGACAGTGTCAGGCAGTACTTC | CASSSDSVRQYF
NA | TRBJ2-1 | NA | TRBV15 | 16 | TGTGCCACCAGCAGAGAGGGGGCAGTCTCCTACAATGAGCAGTTCTTC | CATSREGAVSYNEQFF
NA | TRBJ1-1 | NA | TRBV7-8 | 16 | TGTGCCAGCAGCTATACGAACAGGTATAGCGGCACTGAAGCTTTCTTT | CASSYTNRYSGTEAFF
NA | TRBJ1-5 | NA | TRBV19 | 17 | TGTGCCAGTAGTATAGGGCTGACCGGGACAAAGGATCAGCCCCAGCATTTT | CASSIGLTGTKDQPQHF